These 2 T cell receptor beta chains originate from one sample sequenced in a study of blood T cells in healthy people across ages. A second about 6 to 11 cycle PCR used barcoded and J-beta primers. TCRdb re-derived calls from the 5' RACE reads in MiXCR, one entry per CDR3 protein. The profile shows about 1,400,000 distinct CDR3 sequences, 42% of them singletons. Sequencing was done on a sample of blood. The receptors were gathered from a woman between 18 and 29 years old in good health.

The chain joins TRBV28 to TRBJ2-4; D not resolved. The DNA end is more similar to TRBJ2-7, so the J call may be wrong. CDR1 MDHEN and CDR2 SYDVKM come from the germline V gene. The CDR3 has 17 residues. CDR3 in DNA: TGTGCCAGCAGTTTAGGAACGTATGGCCAGGAAAACTACGAGCAGTACTTC. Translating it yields CASSLGTYGQENYEQYF.

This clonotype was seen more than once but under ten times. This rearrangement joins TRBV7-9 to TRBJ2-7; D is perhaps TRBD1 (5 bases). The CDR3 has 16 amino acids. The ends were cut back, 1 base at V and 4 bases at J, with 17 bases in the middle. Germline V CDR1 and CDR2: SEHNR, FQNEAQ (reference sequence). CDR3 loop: CASSLEVGQGTYEQYF. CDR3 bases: TGTGCCAGCAGCTTAGAGGTCGGTCAGGGTACTTACGAGCAGTACTTC. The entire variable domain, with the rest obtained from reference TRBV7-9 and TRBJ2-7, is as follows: DTGVSQNPRHKITKRGQNVTFRCDPISEHNRLYWYRQTLGQGPEFLTYFQNEAQLEKSRLLSDRFSAERPKGSFSTLEIQRTEQGDSAMYLCASSLEVGQGTYEQYFGPGTRLTVT.